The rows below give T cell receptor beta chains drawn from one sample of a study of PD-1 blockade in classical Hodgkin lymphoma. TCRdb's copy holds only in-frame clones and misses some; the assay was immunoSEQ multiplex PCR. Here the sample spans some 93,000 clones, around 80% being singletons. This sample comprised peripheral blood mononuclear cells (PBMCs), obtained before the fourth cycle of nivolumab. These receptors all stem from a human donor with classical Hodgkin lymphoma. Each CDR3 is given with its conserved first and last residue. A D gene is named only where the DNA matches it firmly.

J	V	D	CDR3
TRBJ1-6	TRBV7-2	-	CASSGDYNSPLHF
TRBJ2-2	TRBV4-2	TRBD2	CASSPLHGRAGTGELFF
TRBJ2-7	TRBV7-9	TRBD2	CASSSLTSGVLYEQYF
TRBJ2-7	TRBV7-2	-	CASRQDRSSTYEQYF
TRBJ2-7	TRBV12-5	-	CASGLVLEGWPHEQYF
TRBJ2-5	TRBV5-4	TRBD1	CASSTGQNFQETQYF
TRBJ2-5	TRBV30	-	CAWKEDRTQYF
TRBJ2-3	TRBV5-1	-	CASSLGGDTQYF
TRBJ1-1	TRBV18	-	CASSPRTDMNTEAFF
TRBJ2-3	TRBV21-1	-	CASSLRAPPFGAPSTDTQYF
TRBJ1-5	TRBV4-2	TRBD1	CASSQGTGGSNQPQHF
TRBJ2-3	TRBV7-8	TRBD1	CASSFPGQGADTQYF
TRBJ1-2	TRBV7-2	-	CASSPSSGRINYGYTF
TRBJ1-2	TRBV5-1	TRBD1	CASSLVLGGGNGYTF
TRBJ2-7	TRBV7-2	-	CASGTSSSYEQYF
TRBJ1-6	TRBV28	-	CASSPLASGSPLHF
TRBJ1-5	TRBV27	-	CASSPSYGASNQPQHF
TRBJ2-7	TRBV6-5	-	CASSRLDSYEQYF
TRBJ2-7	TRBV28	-	CASSLLTPGEQYF
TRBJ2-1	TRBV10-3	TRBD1	CAIRPGQAYNEQFF
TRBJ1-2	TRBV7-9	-	CASSLASYGYTF
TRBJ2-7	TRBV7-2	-	CASSLVGGPGEQYF
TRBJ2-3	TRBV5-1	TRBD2	CASSPLSSGGTTDTQYF
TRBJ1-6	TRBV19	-	CASSIVSNNSPLHF
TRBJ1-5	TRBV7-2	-	CASSSRDQPQHF
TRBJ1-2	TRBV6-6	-	CASSYGRGAGYTF
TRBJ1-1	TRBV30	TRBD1	CAWSDYRGRDTEAFF
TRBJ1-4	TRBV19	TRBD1	CASSGTGNEKLFF
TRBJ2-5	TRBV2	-	CASSESRAETQYF
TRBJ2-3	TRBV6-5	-	CASSYSSGRADTQYF
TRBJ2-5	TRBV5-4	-	CASSLANMETQYF
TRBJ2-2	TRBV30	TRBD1	CAWSPGQPPGVELFF
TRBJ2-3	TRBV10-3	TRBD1	CAISRDRDRTDTQYF
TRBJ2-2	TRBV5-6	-	CASSLVPTNTGELFF
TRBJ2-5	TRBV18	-	CASSPGKWDETQYF
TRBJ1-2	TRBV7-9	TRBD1	CASSLVGGETNYGYTF
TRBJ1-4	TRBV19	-	CASTPQKYRTSTNEKLFF
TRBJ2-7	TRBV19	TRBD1	CASSIENRGYEQYF
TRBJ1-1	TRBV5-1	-	CASSYSEIGDTEAFF
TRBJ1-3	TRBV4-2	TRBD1	CASSQGTAARSGNTIYF
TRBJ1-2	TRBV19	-	CASRTGRVEGGYTF
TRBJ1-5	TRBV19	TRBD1	CASNLQGTGGNQPQHF
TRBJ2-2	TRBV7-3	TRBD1	CASSLMGQGNTGELFF